These 10 T cell receptor beta chains were sequenced from one sample in a study of identical twins. MiXCR was run by TCRdb on the 5' RACE reads, yielding one entry per CDR3 protein. The sample includes 600,000 to 700,000 distinct CDR3 sequences, 21% of them seen just once. The sample was also reused in another study, on T cells expressing NK-cell markers.

Sequencing was carried out using PBMCs. Source of these receptors: a woman aged 18-29 years in good health.

This clonotype came up a few times. The genes are TRBV29-1 and TRBJ2-3, with D tentatively TRBD2 (6 bases). CDR1 is SQVTM, CDR2 ANQGSEA, per germline. With 3 bases removed from V and 1 base from J, the gap between germline ends came to 11 bases. The CDR3 is made up of 14 amino acids. The CDR3 DNA reads TGCAGCGTTGAGTGGCGGGACGGCACAGATACGCAGTATTTT. Amino acid sequence: CSVEWRDGTDTQYF.

This clonotype has a count of ten or more. The V gene is TRBV20-1, the J gene TRBJ2-7; TRBD2 agrees at 8 bases. CDR1 and CDR2 from the germline V gene are DFQATT and SNEGSKA (reference sequence). Trimming at V came to 2 bases and at J to 2 bases, leaving 5 bases not matched to a gene. This CDR3 comprises 14 residues. The CDR3 loop reads CSARPQAGAYEQYF. In nucleotides, the CDR3 is TGCAGTGCTAGACCCCAAGCGGGAGCCTACGAGCAGTACTTC.

This clonotype was observed a handful of times. The J gene is TRBJ1-6, the V gene TRBV20-1; D gene uncertain. CDR1 and CDR2 from the germline V gene are DFQATT and SNEGSKA (reference sequence). The CDR3 runs to 15 residues. V shed 2 bases and J shed 7 bases, with 15 bases lying between them. CDR3 sequence reads: CSARPLRTENSPLHF. The CDR3 DNA is TGCAGTGCTAGACCCCTTCGGACTGAGAATTCACCCCTCCACTTT.

This clonotype was counted at least ten times. The J gene is TRBJ2-3, the V gene TRBV6-5; the D call may be TRBD1 or TRBD2 (5 bases each). V lost 4 bases and J 10 bases, leaving 15 bases between the germline ends. Germline CDR1 and CDR2: MNHEY and SVGAGI. The CDR3 has 13 residues. The CDR3 sequence: CASSLMGTAAQYF. CDR3 coding DNA: TGTGCCAGCAGTTTGATGGGGACGGCGGCGCAGTATTTT.

The V call is TRBV20-1, the J call TRBJ2-7; 8 nucleotides match TRBD2. The CDR3 contains 16 residues. J lost 0 bases, V lost 1 base, and 8 bases had no gene match. Looked up from germline, CDR1 is DFQATT and CDR2 is SNEGSKA (reference sequence). Here the CDR3 DNA reads TGCAGTGCTAGAGCAACAACTAGCGGCTTCTCCTACGAGCAGTACTTC. This encodes CSARATTSGFSYEQYF.

V gene TRBV6-1 combines with J gene TRBJ2-6; D might be TRBD1 (6 bases). Between the trimmed V and J ends, which lost 6 bases and 4 bases, there was a span of 13 bases. CDR1 and CDR2 from the germline V gene are MNHNS and SASEGT. The CDR3 loop spans 15 amino acids. The DNA of the CDR3 is TGTGCCAGCAGGGGGGCGAAGAGAGGGGCCAACGTCCTGACTTTC. Translation: CASRGAKRGANVLTF.

This clonotype occurred a few times. This rearrangement joins TRBV5-1 to TRBJ2-2, with 7 positions matching TRBD2. The CDR3 is made up of 16 amino acids. The V gene's germline CDR1 is SGHRS and CDR2 YFSETQ. With 4 bases clipped from V and 3 bases from J, the junction kept 9 bases outside the gene matches. For the CDR3, the DNA is TGCGCCAGCAGCGCTTTAGCGGGTGCTCACACCGGGGAGCTGTTTTTT. Translation gives CASSALAGAHTGELFF.

On this clonotype itself: A much larger clone lies one base from this, so it may be a read error. This chain joins TRBV20-1 and TRBJ2-5; D is unclear. The CDR3 spans 10 residues. Germline CDR1 reads DFQATT; CDR2 reads SNEGSKA (reference sequence). Trimming removed 2 bases at V and 5 bases at J, with 3 bases between. The CDR3 sequence: CSARNETQYF. In DNA, the CDR3 is TGCAGTGCTAGAAATGAGACCCAGTACTTC.

The CDR3 is CATSRQWASGANVLTF. DNA of the CDR3: TGTGCCACCAGCAGGCAGTGGGCCTCTGGGGCCAACGTCCTGACTTTC. The rearrangement links TRBV15 to TRBJ2-6; no definite D call. CDR1 is LNHNV, CDR2 YYDKDF, per germline (reference sequence). V was clipped by 3 bases and J by 0 bases, with 9 bases between them. CDR3 length: 16 amino acids.

This clonotype was picked up many times. The chain couples TRBV27 to TRBJ2-5, with D hard to call. The V gene's germline CDR1 is MNHEY and CDR2 SMNVEV (reference sequence). This CDR3 is built from 11 residues. Trimming cost V 5 bases and J 3 bases, with 4 bases left between them. CDR3 sequence (DNA): TGTGCCAGCAGTACCGAAGAGACCCAGTACTTC. Its protein product is CASSTEETQYF.